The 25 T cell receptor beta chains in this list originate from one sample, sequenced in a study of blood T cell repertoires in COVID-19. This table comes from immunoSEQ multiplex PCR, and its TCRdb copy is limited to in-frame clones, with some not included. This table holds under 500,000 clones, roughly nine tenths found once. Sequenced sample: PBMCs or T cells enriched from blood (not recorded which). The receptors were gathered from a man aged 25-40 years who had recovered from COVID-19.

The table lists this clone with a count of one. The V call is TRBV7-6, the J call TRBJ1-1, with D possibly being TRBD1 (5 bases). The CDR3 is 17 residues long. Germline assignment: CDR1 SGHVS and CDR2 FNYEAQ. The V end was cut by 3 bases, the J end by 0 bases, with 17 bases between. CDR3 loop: CASSLVAGILMNTEAFF. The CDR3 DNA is TGTGCCAGCAGCTTGGTGGCAGGGATCCTAATGAACACTGAAGCTTTCTTT. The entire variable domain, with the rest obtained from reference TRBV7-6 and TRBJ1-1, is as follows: GAGVSQSPRYKVTKRGQDVALRCDPISGHVSLYWYRQALGQGPEFLTYFNYEAQQDKSGLPNDRFSAERPEGSISTLTIQRTEQRDSAMYRCASSLVAGILMNTEAFFGQGTRLTVV.

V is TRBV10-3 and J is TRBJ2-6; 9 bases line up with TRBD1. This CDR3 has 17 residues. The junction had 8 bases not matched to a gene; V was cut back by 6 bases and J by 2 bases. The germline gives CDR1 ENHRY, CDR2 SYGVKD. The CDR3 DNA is TGTGCCATCAGCCCCGGGACAGGGACCCCTGGGGCCAACGTCCTGACTTTC. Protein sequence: CAISPGTGTPGANVLTF.

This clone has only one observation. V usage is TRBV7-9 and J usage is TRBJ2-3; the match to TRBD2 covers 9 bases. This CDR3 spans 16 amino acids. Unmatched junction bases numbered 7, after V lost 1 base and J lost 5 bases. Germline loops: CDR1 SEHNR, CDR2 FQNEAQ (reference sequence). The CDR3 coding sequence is TGTGCCAGCAGCTTAGGTCTAGCGGGAAGTGAAGATACGCAGTATTTT. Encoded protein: CASSLGLAGSEDTQYF.

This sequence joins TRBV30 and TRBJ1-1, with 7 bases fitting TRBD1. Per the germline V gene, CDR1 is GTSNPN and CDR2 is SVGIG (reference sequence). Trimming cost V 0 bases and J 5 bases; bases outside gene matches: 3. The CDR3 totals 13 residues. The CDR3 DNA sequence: TGTGCCTGGAGTGTGGCAGGGGGTACTGAAGCTTTCTTT. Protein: CAWSVAGGTEAFF.

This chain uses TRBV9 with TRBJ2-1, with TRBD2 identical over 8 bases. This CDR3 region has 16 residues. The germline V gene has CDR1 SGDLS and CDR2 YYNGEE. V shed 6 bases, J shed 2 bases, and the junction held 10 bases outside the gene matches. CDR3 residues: CASNPPSGLAYNEQFF. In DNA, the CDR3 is TGTGCCAGCAACCCACCATCGGGACTAGCCTACAATGAGCAGTTCTTC.

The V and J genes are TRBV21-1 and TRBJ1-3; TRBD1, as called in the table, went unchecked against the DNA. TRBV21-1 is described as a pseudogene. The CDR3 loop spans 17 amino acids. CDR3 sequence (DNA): TGTGCCAGCAGCAAAGCGCCCCAGGATCTAAATGGAAACACCATATATTTT. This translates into CASSKAPQDLNGNTIYF.

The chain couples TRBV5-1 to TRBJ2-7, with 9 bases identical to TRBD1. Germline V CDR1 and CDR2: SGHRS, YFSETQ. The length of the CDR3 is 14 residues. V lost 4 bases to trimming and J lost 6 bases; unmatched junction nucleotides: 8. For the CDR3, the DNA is TGCGCCAGCAGCCAGGGACAGGGAGGCACCGAGCAGTACTTC. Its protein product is CASSQGQGGTEQYF.

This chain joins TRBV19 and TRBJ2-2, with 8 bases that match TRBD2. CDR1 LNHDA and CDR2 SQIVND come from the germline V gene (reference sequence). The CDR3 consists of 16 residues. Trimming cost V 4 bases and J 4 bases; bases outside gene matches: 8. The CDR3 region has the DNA TGTGCCAGTAGTAATTCATGGGGGACTAGCACCGGGGAGCTGTTTTTT. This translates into CASSNSWGTSTGELFF. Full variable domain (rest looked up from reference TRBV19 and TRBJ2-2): DGGITQSPKYLFRKEGQNVTLSCEQNLNHDAMYWYRQDPGQGLRLIYYSQIVNDFQKGDIAEGYSVSREKKESFPLTVTSAQKNPTAFYLCASSNSWGTSTGELFFGEGSRLTVL.

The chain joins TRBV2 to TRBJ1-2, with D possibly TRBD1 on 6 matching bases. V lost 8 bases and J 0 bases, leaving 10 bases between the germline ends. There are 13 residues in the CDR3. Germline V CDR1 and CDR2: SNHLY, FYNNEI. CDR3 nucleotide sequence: TGTGCCAGCGCGCGGACAGCTAACTATGGCTACACCTTC. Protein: CASARTANYGYTF.

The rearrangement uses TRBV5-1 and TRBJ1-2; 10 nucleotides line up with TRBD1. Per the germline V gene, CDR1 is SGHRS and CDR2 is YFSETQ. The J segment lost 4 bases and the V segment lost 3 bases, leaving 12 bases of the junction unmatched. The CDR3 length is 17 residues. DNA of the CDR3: TGCGCCAGCAGCTCCCCGGGACAGGGGTTAATCGGCTATGGCTACACCTTC. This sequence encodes CASSSPGQGLIGYGYTF.

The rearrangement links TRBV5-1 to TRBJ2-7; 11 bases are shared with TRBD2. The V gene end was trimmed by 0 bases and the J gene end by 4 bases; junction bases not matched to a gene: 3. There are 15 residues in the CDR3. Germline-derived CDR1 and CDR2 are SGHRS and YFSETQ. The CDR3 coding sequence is TGCGCCAGCAGCTTGGATACTAGCGGGAGTTACGAGCAGTACTTC. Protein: CASSLDTSGSYEQYF.

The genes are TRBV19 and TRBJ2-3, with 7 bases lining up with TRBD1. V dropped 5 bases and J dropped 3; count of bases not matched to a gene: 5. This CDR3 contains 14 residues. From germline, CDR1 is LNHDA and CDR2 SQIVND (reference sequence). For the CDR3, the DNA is TGTGCCAGTAGTGCGTCCAGGGGGACAGATACGCAGTATTTT. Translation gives CASSASRGTDTQYF.

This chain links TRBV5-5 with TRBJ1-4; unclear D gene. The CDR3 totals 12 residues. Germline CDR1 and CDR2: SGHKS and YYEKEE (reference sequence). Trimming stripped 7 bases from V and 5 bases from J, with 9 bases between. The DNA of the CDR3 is TGTGCCAGCCGAACAGACAATGAAAAACTGTTTTTT. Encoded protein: CASRTDNEKLFF.

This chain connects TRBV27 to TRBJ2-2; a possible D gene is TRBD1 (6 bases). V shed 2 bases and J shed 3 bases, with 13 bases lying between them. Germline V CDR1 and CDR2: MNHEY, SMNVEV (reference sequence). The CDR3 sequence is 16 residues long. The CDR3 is CASSLTDRRYTGELFF. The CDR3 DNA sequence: TGTGCCAGCAGTTTAACGGACAGACGCTACACCGGGGAGCTGTTTTTT.

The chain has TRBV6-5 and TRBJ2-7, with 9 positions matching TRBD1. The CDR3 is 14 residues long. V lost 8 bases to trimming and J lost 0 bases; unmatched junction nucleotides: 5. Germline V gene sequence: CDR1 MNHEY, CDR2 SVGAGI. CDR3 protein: CASRLTGGSYEQYF. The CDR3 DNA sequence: TGTGCCAGCCGATTGACAGGGGGCTCCTACGAGCAGTACTTC.

CDR3: CASRRTGPNQPQHF. The CDR3, as DNA: TGTGCCAGCAGGCGGACAGGGCCCAATCAGCCCCAGCATTTT. This chain connects TRBV28 to TRBJ1-5, with 8 bases identical to TRBD1. J was trimmed by 3 bases and V by 6 bases; bases with no gene match: 4. The CDR3 length is 14 residues. Germline V gene lookup returns CDR1 MDHEN and CDR2 SYDVKM.

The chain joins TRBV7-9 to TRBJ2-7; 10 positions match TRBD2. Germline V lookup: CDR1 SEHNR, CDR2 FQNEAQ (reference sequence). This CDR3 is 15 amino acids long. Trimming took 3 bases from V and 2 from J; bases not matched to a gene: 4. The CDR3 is CASSFSAGGTYEQYF. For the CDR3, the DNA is TGTGCCAGCAGCTTCTCAGCGGGAGGGACCTACGAGCAGTACTTC.

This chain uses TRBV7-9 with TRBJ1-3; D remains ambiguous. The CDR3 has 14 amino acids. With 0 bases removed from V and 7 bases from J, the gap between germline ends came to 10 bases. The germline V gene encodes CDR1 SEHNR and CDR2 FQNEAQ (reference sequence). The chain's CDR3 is CASSLAQGRNTIYF. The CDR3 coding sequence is TGTGCCAGCAGCTTAGCCCAAGGGAGGAACACCATATATTTT.

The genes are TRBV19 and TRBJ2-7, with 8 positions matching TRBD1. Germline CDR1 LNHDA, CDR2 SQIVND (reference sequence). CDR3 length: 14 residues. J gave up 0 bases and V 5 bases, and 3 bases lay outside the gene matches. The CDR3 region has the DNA TGTGCCAGTAGTGCGACAGGGGACTCCTACGAGCAGTACTTC. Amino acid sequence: CASSATGDSYEQYF.

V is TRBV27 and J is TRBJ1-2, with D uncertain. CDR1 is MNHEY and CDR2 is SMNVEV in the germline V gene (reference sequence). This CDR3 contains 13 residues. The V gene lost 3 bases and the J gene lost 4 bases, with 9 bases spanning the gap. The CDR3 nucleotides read TGTGCCAGCAGTTTGGAGGCGGGCTATGGCTACACCTTC. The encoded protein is CASSLEAGYGYTF.

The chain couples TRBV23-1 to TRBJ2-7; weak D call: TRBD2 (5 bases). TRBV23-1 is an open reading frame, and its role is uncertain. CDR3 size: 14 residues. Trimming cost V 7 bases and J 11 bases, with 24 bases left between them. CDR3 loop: CASTPPGESSVKYF. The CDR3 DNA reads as TGCGCCAGCACCCCGCCGGGCGAGAGTAGCGTGAAGTACTTC.

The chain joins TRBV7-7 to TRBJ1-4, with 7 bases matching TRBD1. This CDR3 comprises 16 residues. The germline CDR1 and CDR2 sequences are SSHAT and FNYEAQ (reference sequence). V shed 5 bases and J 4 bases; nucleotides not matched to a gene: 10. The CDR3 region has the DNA TGTGCCAGCAGCCTCGGACAGGCCCCTCTTAATGAAAAACTGTTTTTT. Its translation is CASSLGQAPLNEKLFF.

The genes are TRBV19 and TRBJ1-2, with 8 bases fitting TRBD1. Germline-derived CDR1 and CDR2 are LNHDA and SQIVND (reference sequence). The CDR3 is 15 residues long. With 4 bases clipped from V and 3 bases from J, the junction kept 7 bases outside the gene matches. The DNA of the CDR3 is TGTGCCAGTAGTACCGAGGGACAGGCCGACTATGGCTACACCTTC. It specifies CASSTEGQADYGYTF.

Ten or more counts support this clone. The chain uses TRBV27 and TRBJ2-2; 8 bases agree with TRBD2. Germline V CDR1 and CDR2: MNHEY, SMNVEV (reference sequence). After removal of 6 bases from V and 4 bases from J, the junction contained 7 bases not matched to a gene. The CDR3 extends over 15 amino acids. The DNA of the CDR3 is TGTGCCAGCAGGGCTACAGCGGGGGCCACCGGGGAGCTGTTTTTT. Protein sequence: CASRATAGATGELFF.

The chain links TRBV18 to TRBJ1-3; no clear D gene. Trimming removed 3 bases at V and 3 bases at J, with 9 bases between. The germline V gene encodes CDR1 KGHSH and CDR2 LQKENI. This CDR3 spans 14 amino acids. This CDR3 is CASSPTPDGNTIYF. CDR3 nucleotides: TGTGCCAGCTCACCTACTCCCGATGGAAACACCATATATTTT.